One T cell receptor beta chain is described in this entry. Sample-barcoded 5' priming and a J-beta primer mix drove a second PCR of about 6 to 12 cycles. From the 5' RACE reads, TCRdb called clonotypes with MiXCR, one entry per CDR3 protein. The sample contains about 780,000 distinct CDR3 sequences, around 62% of which appear only once. The germline V gene encodes CDR1 SGDLS and CDR2 YYNGEE. The CDR3 loop spans 13 amino acids. The sample comes from a study of blood T cells in healthy people across ages. This sequence joins TRBV9 and TRBJ2-4; D possibly corresponds to TRBD2 (5 bases). The assigned J gene may be wrong: the sequence end matches TRBJ2-7 better. Sequencing input: blood. The sequence was obtained from a man in his thirties or forties in good health. The CDR3 loop reads CASSSYGEGEQYF. In DNA, the CDR3 is TGTGCCAGCAGTTCGTACGGGGAAGGCGAGCAGTACTTC.